A selection of T cell receptor beta chains follows, all from one sample in a study of cytomegalovirus exposure and HLA in healthy donors. Profiled with immunoSEQ multiplex PCR; TCRdb holds only in-frame clones, not every one. Found here are 130,000 or so clones, 89% of them singletons; the top ten hold over 8.5%. Sample: PBMCs. The receptors come from a woman between 18 and 29 years old in good health and CMV-seropositive. Each CDR3 is given with its conserved first and last residue. The D gene is left open where the match is weak.

TRBJ1-6	.	TRBV27	TGTGCCAGCAGTCCGCTGGGAAGGGGAGGTAATTCACCCCTCCACTTT	CASSPLGRGGNSPLHF
TRBJ1-1	.	TRBV28	TGTGCCAGCAGTTACCGGGGAGATCTCACTGAAGCTTTCTTT	CASSYRGDLTEAFF
TRBJ1-4	.	TRBV28	TGTGCCAGCAGACCCGGCCCCCGGGGGTTTAATGAAAAACTGTTTTTT	CASRPGPRGFNEKLFF
TRBJ1-1	.	TRBV28	TGTGCCAGCAGGGCAGGGGTTCCCACTGAAGCTTTCTTT	CASRAGVPTEAFF
TRBJ1-3	TRBD1	TRBV7-2	TGTGCCAGCAGCTTACAGACAGGGCAGGACACCATATATTTT	CASSLQTGQDTIYF
TRBJ2-7	TRBD2	TRBV27	TGTGCCAGCAGTTATGGGGGGGGTTTAGGCGAGCAGTACTTC	CASSYGGGLGEQYF
TRBJ1-3	.	TRBV15	TGTGCCACCAGCAGAGATTATTGGGCCACAAGCTCTGGAAACACCATATATTTT	CATSRDYWATSSGNTIYF
TRBJ1-1	TRBD1	TRBV19	TGTGCCAGTAGTACGGACAGGGACACTGAAGCTTTCTTT	CASSTDRDTEAFF
TRBJ1-5	TRBD1	TRBV19	TGTGCCAGTAGTTCAAGACAGGGGACAAGCAATCAGCCCCAGCATTTT	CASSSRQGTSNQPQHF
TRBJ2-7	TRBD1	TRBV23-1	TGCGCCAGCACGACAGGGGGCGGAGAGCAGTACTTC	CASTTGGGEQYF
TRBJ2-1	TRBD2	TRBV27	TGTGCCAGCAGTTTAGGGCTAGCGGGGTACAATGAGCAGTTCTTC	CASSLGLAGYNEQFF
TRBJ2-7	.	TRBV19	TGTGCCAGTAGTCCCCGCACAGGGACGTCCTCCGAGCAGTACTTC	CASSPRTGTSSEQYF
TRBJ1-1	.	TRBV7-8	TGTGCCAGCAGCGAGACTGAAGCTTTCTTT	CASSETEAFF
TRBJ2-7	.	TRBV7-9	TGTGCCAGCAGCCTGGGTTGGAGTGGACAGAGGTTTCTAGAGCAGTACTTC	CASSLGWSGQRFLEQYF
TRBJ2-7	TRBD1	TRBV30	TGTGCCTGGAGTTTACACAGGGGTTACGAGCAGTACTTC	CAWSLHRGYEQYF
TRBJ2-5	.	TRBV7-2	TGTGCCAGCAGCCAAAGTCCAGGGGTATCAGAGACCCAGTACTTC	CASSQSPGVSETQYF
TRBJ1-5	.	TRBV6-6	TGTGCCAGCAGCCCGAACGGGGTTCAGCCCCAGCATTTT	CASSPNGVQPQHF
TRBJ1-5	TRBD1	TRBV4-1	TGCGCCAGCAGCCAAGATATCGCGGACAGGTCAAATCAGCCCCAGCATTTT	CASSQDIADRSNQPQHF
TRBJ1-2	.	TRBV7-9	TGTGCCAGCAGTTTCCCAGGTTTGGACTATGGCTACACCTTC	CASSFPGLDYGYTF
TRBJ1-1	.	TRBV5-1	TGCGCCAGCAGCTTCCAGAGGTTCCTTTACACTGAAGCTTTCTTT	CASSFQRFLYTEAFF
TRBJ2-1	TRBD2	TRBV4-2	TGTGCCAGCAGCCCGGCGAGGGGCGCTAGCGGGGAGAACAATGAGCAGTTCTTC	CASSPARGASGENNEQFF
TRBJ2-7	.	TRBV2	TGTGCCAGCAGCTCCGGGCTGGGGGGCTACGAGCAGTACTTC	CASSSGLGGYEQYF